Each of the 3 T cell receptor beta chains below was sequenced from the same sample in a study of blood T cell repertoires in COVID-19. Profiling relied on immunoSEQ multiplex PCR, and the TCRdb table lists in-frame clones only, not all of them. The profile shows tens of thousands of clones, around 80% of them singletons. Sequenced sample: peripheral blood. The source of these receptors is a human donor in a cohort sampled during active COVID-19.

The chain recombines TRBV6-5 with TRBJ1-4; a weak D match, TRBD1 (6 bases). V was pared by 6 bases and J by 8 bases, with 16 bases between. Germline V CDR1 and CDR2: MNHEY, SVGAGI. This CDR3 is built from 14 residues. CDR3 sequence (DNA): TGTGCCAGCAGCTCCCGGGGGGCTAGGGAAAAACTGTTTTTT. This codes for CASSSRGAREKLFF.

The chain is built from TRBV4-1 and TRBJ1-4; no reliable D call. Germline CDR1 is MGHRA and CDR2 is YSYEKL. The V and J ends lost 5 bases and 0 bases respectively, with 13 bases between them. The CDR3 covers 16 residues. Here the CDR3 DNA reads TGCGCCAGCAGCACCACCTGGACTTCAACTAATGAAAAACTGTTTTTT. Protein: CASSTTWTSTNEKLFF.

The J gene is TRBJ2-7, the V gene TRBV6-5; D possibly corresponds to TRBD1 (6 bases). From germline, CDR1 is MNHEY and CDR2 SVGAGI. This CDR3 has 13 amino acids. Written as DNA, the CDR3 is TGTGCTCTGGGGTGGGGGCCTTCCTACGAGCAGTACTTC. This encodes CALGWGPSYEQYF.